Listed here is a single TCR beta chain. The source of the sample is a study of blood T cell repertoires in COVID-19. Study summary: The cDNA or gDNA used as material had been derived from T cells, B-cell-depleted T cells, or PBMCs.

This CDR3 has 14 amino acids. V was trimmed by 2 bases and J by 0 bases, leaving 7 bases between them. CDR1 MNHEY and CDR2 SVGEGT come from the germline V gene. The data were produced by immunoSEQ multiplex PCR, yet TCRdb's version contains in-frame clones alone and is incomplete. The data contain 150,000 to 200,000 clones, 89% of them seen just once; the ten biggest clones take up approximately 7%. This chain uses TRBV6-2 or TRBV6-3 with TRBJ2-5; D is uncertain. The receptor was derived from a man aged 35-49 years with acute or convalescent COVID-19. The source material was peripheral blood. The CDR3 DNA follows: TGTGCCAGCAGTTACGGAGTAAACCAAGAGACCCAGTACTTC. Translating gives CASSYGVNQETQYF.